The next 27 T cell receptor beta chains were all read from a single sample in a study of control samples from healthy donors and cancer patients. Repertoires were generated with immunoSEQ multiplex PCR, while TCRdb's copy carries only in-frame clones and drops some. The repertoire holds over 100,000 clones, with about 90% as singletons. The material sequenced was blood. The receptors stem from a woman in her fifties or sixties in good health.

This clone was counted once. In DNA, the CDR3 is TGTGCCAGCAGAAAGGACAATTTGCAAGCTTTCTTT. This gives the protein CASRKDNLQAFF. The chain couples TRBV12-3 or TRBV12-4 to TRBJ1-1, with D possibly TRBD1 on 5 matching bases. V lost 6 bases, J lost 9 bases, and 14 bases lay in between. CDR3 length equals 12 residues.

The genes are TRBV28 and TRBJ1-2; D gene uncertain. Germline values: CDR1 MDHEN, CDR2 SYDVKM. The length of the CDR3 is 11 residues. Trimming stripped 5 bases from V and 7 bases from J, with 8 bases between. Here the CDR3 DNA reads TGTGCCAGCAGTCTCTATGGTGGCTACACCTTC. Residues: CASSLYGGYTF.

This clone has just one count. The chain has TRBV6-5 and TRBJ2-1; D is ambiguous. Trimming pared 6 bases from V and 9 bases from J, leaving 15 bases between. Germline CDR1 and CDR2: MNHEY and SVGAGI. This CDR3 has 13 residues. CDR3 DNA: TGTGCCAGCAGCGGACCAGTCCGGAGTGAGCAGTTCTTC. Protein sequence: CASSGPVRSEQFF.

On this clone itself: A junction end diverges from the germline sequence, so it may reflect a read error. The chain has TRBV19 and TRBJ1-1; D possibly corresponds to TRBD1 (5 bases). From germline, CDR1 is LNHDA and CDR2 SQIVND (reference sequence). The length of the CDR3 is 15 residues. The CDR3 bases are TGTGCCAGTACCAGCCGGGGGGTCCCGAACTCTGAAGCTTTCTTT. It specifies CASTSRGVPNSEAFF.

The CDR3 DNA follows: TGCGCCAGCACCCGGGGGCCGGGGGGGAACACTGAAGCTTTCTTT. Translating it yields CASTRGPGGNTEAFF. The V and J genes are TRBV5-1 and TRBJ1-1, with D perhaps TRBD1 (6 bases). This CDR3 has 15 residues. Germline V lookup: CDR1 SGHRS, CDR2 YFSETQ. V shed 6 bases and J shed 1 base, with 16 bases lying between them.

The chain is built from TRBV11-3 and TRBJ2-7, with 14 bases lining up with TRBD2. CDR1 SGHNT and CDR2 YENEEA come from the germline V gene. The CDR3 totals 15 residues. The ends lost 5 bases at V and 9 bases at J; junction bases unmatched: 9. The CDR3: CASSHSGLAGELQYF. As DNA, the CDR3 is TGTGCCAGCAGCCATTCGGGACTAGCGGGAGAATTGCAGTACTTC. The variable domain in full, completed from reference TRBV11-3 and TRBJ2-7, reads EAGVVQSPRYKIIEKKQPVAFWCNPISGHNTLYWYLQNLGQGPELLIRYENEEAVDDSQLPKDRFSAERLKGVDSTLKIQPAELGDSAVYLCASSHSGLAGELQYFGPGTRLTVT.

The chain couples TRBV5-8 to TRBJ1-2; D gene ambiguous. The ends were cut back, 4 bases at V and 5 bases at J, with 15 bases in the middle. The germline V gene has CDR1 SGHTS and CDR2 YDEGEE. CDR3 size: 14 residues. The CDR3, as DNA: TGTGCCAGCAGCCTAACGATAGACACGTATGGCTACACCTTC. Translation gives CASSLTIDTYGYTF.

The V and J genes are TRBV19 and TRBJ1-1; TRBD1 agrees at 7 bases. The trim removed 1 base at V and 6 bases at J, leaving 11 bases unmatched. The CDR3 totals 16 residues. Germline V lookup: CDR1 LNHDA, CDR2 SQIVND (reference sequence). CDR3 sequence: CASSIAPTGILPEAFF. CDR3 bases: TGTGCCAGTAGTATAGCCCCGACAGGGATTTTACCTGAAGCTTTCTTT.

The chain is built from TRBV9 and TRBJ2-3; the D call may be TRBD1 or TRBD2 (5 bases each). Trimming shortened V by 0 bases and J by 1 base, and 9 bases separated the two germline ends. The germline CDR1 and CDR2 sequences are SGDLS and YYNGEE. The CDR3 runs to 15 residues. This chain's CDR3 is CASSVAGGGTDTQYF. Here the CDR3 DNA reads TGTGCCAGCAGCGTAGCTGGGGGAGGCACAGATACGCAGTATTTT.

V usage is TRBV7-9 and J usage is TRBJ1-1; D gene uncertain. This CDR3 is 15 amino acids long. The germline gives CDR1 SEHNR, CDR2 FQNEAQ (reference sequence). The V gene lost 1 base and the J gene lost 4 bases, with 13 bases spanning the gap. CDR3 sequence (DNA): TGTGCCAGCAGCTTAGATTTTGGGAGCGGCACTGAAGCTTTCTTT. This sequence encodes CASSLDFGSGTEAFF.

CDR3 sequence (DNA): TGTGCCAGCAGCCACTCTCCGGGGATATCTGGAAACACCATATATTTT. Translating it yields CASSHSPGISGNTIYF. V and J are TRBV3-1 (or the pseudogene TRBV3-2) and TRBJ1-3, with unresolved D. Germline V gives CDR1 LGHDT, CDR2 YNNKEL (reference sequence). CDR3 length equals 16 residues. The germline V and J ends were trimmed by 3 bases and 1 base, with 13 bases remaining between them.

This chain connects TRBV7-9 to TRBJ2-7, with D unclear. The CDR3 is made up of 14 amino acids. The germline gives CDR1 SEHNR, CDR2 FQNEAQ (reference sequence). V was pared by 1 base and J by 5 bases, with 12 bases between. The DNA for the CDR3 is TGTGCCAGCAGCTTAGTAGGCAGCCGGGACGAGCAGTACTTC. It encodes CASSLVGSRDEQYF.

The V gene is TRBV28, the J gene TRBJ1-3; 12 bases map to TRBD1. The CDR3 length is 17 residues. Trimming took 3 bases from V and 8 from J; bases not matched to a gene: 11. From germline, CDR1 is MDHEN and CDR2 SYDVKM. The CDR3 region has the DNA TGTGCCAGCAGTTTGACCACTCCGGGACAGGGGGCCTACACCATATATTTT. It specifies CASSLTTPGQGAYTIYF.

The chain uses TRBV5-6 and TRBJ2-3; no firm D call. The germline V gene encodes CDR1 SGHDT and CDR2 YYEEEE. The CDR3 extends over 13 amino acids. The ends were cut back, 0 bases at V and 5 bases at J, with 7 bases in the middle. The CDR3 region has the DNA TGTGCCAGCAGCTTGGATGGTCGAGATACGCAGTATTTT. Amino acid sequence: CASSLDGRDTQYF.

J is TRBJ2-7 and V is TRBV4-2; 8 nucleotides match TRBD2. Germline loops: CDR1 LGHNA, CDR2 YNFKEQ. The junction had 5 bases not matched to a gene; V was cut back by 4 bases and J by 0 bases. The CDR3 has 15 residues. DNA of the CDR3: TGTGCCAGCAGCCGTGGTAGCGGGGACTCCTACGAGCAGTACTTC. It translates to CASSRGSGDSYEQYF.

The CDR3 region is CASRLGSNNQPQHF. The CDR3 DNA is TGTGCCAGCCGTCTCGGTTCTAACAATCAGCCCCAGCATTTT. The J gene is TRBJ1-5, the V gene TRBV7-8, with D hard to call. In germline, CDR1 is SGHVS, CDR2 FQNEAQ. This CDR3 contains 14 residues. V was shortened by 8 bases and J by 3 bases, with 14 bases between the two germline ends.

The CDR3 region is CASTASGSSGNTIYF. CDR3 nucleotides: TGTGCCAGCACCGCGTCGGGCAGCTCTGGAAACACCATATATTTT. The chain carries TRBV6-5 and TRBJ1-3; D is unresolved. The CDR3 extends over 15 amino acids. Germline assignment: CDR1 MNHEY and CDR2 SVGAGI. The V end lost 7 bases, the J end lost 0 bases, and 13 bases lay between the germline ends.

The chain employs TRBV5-1 and TRBJ1-1, with D possibly matching TRBD1 (6 bases). Germline lookup yields CDR1 SGHRS and CDR2 YFSETQ. V lost 4 bases, J lost 4 bases, and 20 bases lay in between. The CDR3 consists of 16 residues. CDR3 sequence (DNA): TGCGCCAGCAGCCCCAATGTGGGGGTAGGGGGCACTGAAGCTTTCTTT. Translated, it gives CASSPNVGVGGTEAFF.

The chain joins TRBV29-1 to TRBJ2-1, with D perhaps TRBD1 (5 bases). Trimming shortened V by 8 bases and J by 6 bases, and 14 bases separated the two germline ends. Germline V gene sequence: CDR1 SQVTM, CDR2 ANQGSEA. The CDR3 is made up of 12 amino acids. The CDR3: CSHYRQTNEQFF. The CDR3, as DNA: TGCAGCCATTATCGACAGACCAATGAGCAGTTCTTC.

The table lists this clone with a count of one. The V call is TRBV27, the J call TRBJ1-5, with 9 positions matching TRBD1. This CDR3 region has 14 residues. Per germline, CDR1 MNHEY and CDR2 SMNVEV (reference sequence). V lost 5 bases to trimming and J lost 5 bases; unmatched junction nucleotides: 4. This CDR3 reads CASSPGQGHQPQHF. The CDR3 DNA is TGTGCCAGCAGTCCGGGACAGGGTCATCAGCCCCAGCATTTT.

This sequence joins TRBV11-3 and TRBJ2-3; no reliable D call. V gave up 5 bases and J gave up 1 base, with 7 bases separating them. Germline values: CDR1 SGHNT, CDR2 YENEEA. This CDR3 is 13 amino acids long. The CDR3 DNA reads TGTGCCAGCAGCCAGGTGGGCACAGATACGCAGTATTTT. Translating it yields CASSQVGTDTQYF.

This clone was counted a single time. The chain is built from TRBV27 and TRBJ1-6, with TRBD1 matching 9 bases. Germline CDR1 MNHEY, CDR2 SMNVEV (reference sequence). V was clipped by 6 bases and J by 11 bases; unmatched bases: 5. This CDR3 comprises 13 residues. The CDR3 sequence: CASRGTGTAPLHF. CDR3 in DNA: TGTGCCAGCAGGGGGACAGGGACGGCACCCCTCCACTTT.

Comment on this clone: Other nucleotide sequences from this sample produce the same CDR3. CDR3 in amino acids: CASSIGTANYGYTF. DNA for the CDR3: TGTGCCAGTAGTATAGGTACAGCTAACTATGGCTACACCTTC. The rearrangement uses TRBV19 and TRBJ1-2, with D uncertain. The germline V and J ends were trimmed by 1 base and 0 bases, with 6 bases remaining between them. CDR1 and CDR2 (germline): LNHDA, SQIVND (reference sequence). There are 14 residues in the CDR3.

This CDR3 is CASSLGAGEQYF. Here the CDR3 DNA reads TGTGCCAGCAGCTTAGGCGCAGGCGAGCAGTACTTC. This rearrangement joins TRBV11-2 to TRBJ2-7; D remains unclear. The ends were cut back, 1 base at V and 6 bases at J, with 7 bases in the middle. The CDR3 covers 12 residues. CDR1 is SGHAT and CDR2 is FQNNGV in the germline V gene.

The chain combines TRBV6-6 with TRBJ1-2, with no clear D. Germline CDR1 reads MNHNY; CDR2 reads SVGAGI (reference sequence). The CDR3 extends over 15 amino acids. Trimming removed 0 bases at V and 4 bases at J, with 12 bases between. CDR3 nucleotide sequence: TGTGCCAGCAGTTACTCTATCGGGCAGCCCTATGGCTACACCTTC. Translation: CASSYSIGQPYGYTF.

The J gene is TRBJ2-1, the V gene TRBV10-3; no reliable D call. Germline V gives CDR1 ENHRY, CDR2 SYGVKD. CDR3 size: 13 residues. The V and J ends lost 2 bases and 8 bases respectively, with 10 bases between them. DNA of the CDR3: TGTGCCATCAGTGAGATCGGAGTTGATGAGCAGTTCTTC. It yields the protein CAISEIGVDEQFF.

This chain connects TRBV4-1 to TRBJ1-4, with D possibly TRBD1 on 5 matching bases. The length of the CDR3 is 15 residues. Deletions cut 4 bases from V and 5 bases from J, with 14 bases between. Germline CDR1 is MGHRA and CDR2 is YSYEKL. CDR3 DNA: TGCGCCAGCAGCCCGGGGCGTGTGCCCAATGAAAAACTGTTTTTT. The encoded protein is CASSPGRVPNEKLFF.